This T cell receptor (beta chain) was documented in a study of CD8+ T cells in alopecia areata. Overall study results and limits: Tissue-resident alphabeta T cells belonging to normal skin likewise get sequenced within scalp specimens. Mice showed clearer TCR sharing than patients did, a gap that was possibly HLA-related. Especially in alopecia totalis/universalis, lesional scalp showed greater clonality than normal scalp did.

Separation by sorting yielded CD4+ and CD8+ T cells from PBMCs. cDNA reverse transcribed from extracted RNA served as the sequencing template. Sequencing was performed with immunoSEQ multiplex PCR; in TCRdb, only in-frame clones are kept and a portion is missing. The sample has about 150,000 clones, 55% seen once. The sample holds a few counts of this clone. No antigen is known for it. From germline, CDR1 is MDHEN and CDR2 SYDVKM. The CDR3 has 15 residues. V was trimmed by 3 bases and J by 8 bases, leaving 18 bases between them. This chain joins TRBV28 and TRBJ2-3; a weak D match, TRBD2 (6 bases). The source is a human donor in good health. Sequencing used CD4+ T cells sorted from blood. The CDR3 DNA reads TGTGCCAGCAGTTTGATGACTAGGACTAATCCTACGCAGTATTTT. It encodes CASSLMTRTNPTQYF.